This record covers a single T cell receptor beta chain. This sample stems from a study of blood T cell repertoires in COVID-19. Study context: Whether acute or convalescent, the COVID-19 samples came from the United States, Italy and Spain.

The CDR3 spans 14 residues. V was shortened by 4 bases and J by 4 bases, with 8 bases between the two germline ends. Germline CDR1 MNHEY, CDR2 SMNVEV (reference sequence). Original processing methods: Reference gene primers were amplified, and this amplification served to estimate nucleated cell counts. Libraries were prepared by immunoSEQ multiplex PCR; TCRdb keeps only in-frame clonotypes and omits some of them. The DNA gave D and trimming, while V, J and clone size come from that table. The profile covers about 140,000 clones, with 65% to 80% appearing a single time and roughly 3.5% taken by the ten largest.

The TCR comes from a man aged 60 to 75 with acute or convalescent COVID-19. The V and J genes are TRBV27 and TRBJ2-6; D is perhaps TRBD2 (6 bases). Material for sequencing was peripheral blood. This chain's CDR3 is CASSWGRGANVLTF. DNA for the CDR3: TGTGCCAGCAGTTGGGGGAGGGGGGCCAACGTCCTGACTTTC.